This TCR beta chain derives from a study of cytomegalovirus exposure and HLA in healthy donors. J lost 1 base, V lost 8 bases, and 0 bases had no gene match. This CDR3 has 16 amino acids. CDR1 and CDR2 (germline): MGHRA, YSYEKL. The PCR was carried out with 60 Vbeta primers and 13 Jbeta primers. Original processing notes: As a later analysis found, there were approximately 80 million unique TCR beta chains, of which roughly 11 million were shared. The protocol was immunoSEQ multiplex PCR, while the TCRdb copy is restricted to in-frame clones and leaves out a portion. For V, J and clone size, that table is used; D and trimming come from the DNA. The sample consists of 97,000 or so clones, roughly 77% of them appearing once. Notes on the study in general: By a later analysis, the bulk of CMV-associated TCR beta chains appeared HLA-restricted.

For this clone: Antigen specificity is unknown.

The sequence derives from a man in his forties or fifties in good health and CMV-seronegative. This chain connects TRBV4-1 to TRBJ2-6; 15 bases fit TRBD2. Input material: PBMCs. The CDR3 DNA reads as TGCGCCAGCGGGACTAGCGGGGGGTCTGGGGCCAACGTCCTGACTTTC. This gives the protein CASGTSGGSGANVLTF.